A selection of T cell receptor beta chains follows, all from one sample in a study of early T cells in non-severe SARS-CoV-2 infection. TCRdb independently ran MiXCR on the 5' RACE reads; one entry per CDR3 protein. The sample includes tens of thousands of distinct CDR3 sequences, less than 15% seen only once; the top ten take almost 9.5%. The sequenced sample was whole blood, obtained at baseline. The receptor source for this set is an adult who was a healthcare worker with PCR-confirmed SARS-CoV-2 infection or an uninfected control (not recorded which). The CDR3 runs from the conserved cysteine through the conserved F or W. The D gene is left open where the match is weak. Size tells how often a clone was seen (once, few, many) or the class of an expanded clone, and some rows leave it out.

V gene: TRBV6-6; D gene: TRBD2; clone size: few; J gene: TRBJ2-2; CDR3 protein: CASSYRGGTSNTGELFF; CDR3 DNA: TGTGCCAGCAGTTACCGCGGGGGAACCTCGAACACCGGGGAGCTGTTTTTT
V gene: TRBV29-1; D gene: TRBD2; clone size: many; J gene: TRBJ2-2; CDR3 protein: CSVDLAGAGELFF; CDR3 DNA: TGCAGCGTCGACCTAGCGGGAGCCGGGGAGCTGTTTTTT
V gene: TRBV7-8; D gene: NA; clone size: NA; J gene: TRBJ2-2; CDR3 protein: CASSIRGELFF; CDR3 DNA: TGTGCCAGCAGCATCCGTGGGGAGCTGTTTTTT
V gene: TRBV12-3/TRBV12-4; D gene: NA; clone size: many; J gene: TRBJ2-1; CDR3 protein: CASTKSGLTNEQFF; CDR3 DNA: TGTGCCAGCACCAAATCGGGACTTACCAATGAGCAGTTCTTC
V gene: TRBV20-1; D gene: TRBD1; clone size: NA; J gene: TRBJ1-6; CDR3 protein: CSAEGQGNSPLHF; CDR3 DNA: TGCAGTGCTGAAGGACAGGGGAATTCACCCCTCCACTTT
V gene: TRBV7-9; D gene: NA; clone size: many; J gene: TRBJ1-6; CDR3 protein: CASSLGDSPLHF; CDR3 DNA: TGTGCCAGCAGCTTAGGGGACTCACCCCTCCACTTT
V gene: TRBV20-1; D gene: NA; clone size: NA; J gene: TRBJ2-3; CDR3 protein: CSAYKLRGSDTQYF; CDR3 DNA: TGCAGTGCTTATAAGCTTCGGGGATCAGATACGCAGTATTTT
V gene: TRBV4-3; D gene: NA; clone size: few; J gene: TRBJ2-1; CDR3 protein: CASSQVWAASSYNEQFF; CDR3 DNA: TGCGCCAGCAGCCAAGTTTGGGCGGCTAGCTCCTACAATGAGCAGTTCTTC
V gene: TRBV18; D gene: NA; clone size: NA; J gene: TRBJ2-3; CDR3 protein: CASSPVDFTDTQYF; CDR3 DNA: TGTGCCAGCTCACCAGTCGATTTCACAGATACGCAGTATTTT
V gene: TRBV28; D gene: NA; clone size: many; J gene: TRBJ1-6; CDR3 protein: CASSRGLSSYNSPLHF; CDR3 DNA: TGTGCCAGCAGCAGGGGTCTGAGCTCCTATAATTCACCCCTCCACTTT
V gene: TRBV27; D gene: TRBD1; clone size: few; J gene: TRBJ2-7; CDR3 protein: CASSPGTGESYF; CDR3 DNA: TGTGCCAGCAGTCCCGGGACAGGGGAGAGTTACTTC